In its sample, the clone carrying this TCR beta chain was seen a few times. What it recognizes is unknown. Assay used: immunoSEQ multiplex PCR; TCRdb lists only in-frame clones, some missing. The sample lists 66,000 or so clones; less than 85% were seen once. The CDR3 sequence is 12 residues long. CDR1 is MNHEY, CDR2 SMNVEV, per germline (reference sequence). The ends were cut back, 6 bases at V and 14 bases at J, with 14 bases in the middle. These data are taken from a study of OX40 agonist ivuxolimab in advanced cancers. As for the study in general: The dose of intravenous ivuxolimab that patients received every 2 weeks ranged from 0.01 to 10 mg/kg. Hepatocellular carcinoma, melanoma, renal cell or head and neck cancer affected the dose-escalation patients. Study-wide findings and caveats: The expanded peripheral T cells' antigen specificity was not determined. Low levels of normalized T-cell clonal expansion also appeared in some nonresponders.

The chain is built from TRBV27 and TRBJ1-6; D gene ambiguous. This TCR derives from an adult with an advanced solid tumor such as melanoma, head and neck, liver or kidney cancer. The material sequenced was CD4+ or CD8+ T cells sorted from blood, taken in a trial of the OX40 agonist ivuxolimab. CDR3 nucleotides: TGTGCCAGCAGCATCCCCGGCGGCGCCCTCCACTTT. Translation: CASSIPGGALHF.